The TCR beta chain described here comes from a study of blood T cell repertoires in COVID-19. Overall study context: Italy, Spain and the United States were the sources of the convalescent and acute COVID-19 samples. T cells, B-cell-depleted T cells, or PBMCs provided the cDNA or gDNA that served as material.

Germline CDR1 is SGHTA and CDR2 is FQGNSA. After removal of 0 bases from V and 2 bases from J, the junction contained 3 bases not matched to a gene. The length of the CDR3 is 16 residues. Methods used by the authors: The authors estimated nucleated cell counts from reference gene primer amplification. TCRdb's table, derived via immunoSEQ multiplex PCR, lists solely in-frame clones and lacks some. That table furnishes V, J and clone size, whereas the DNA furnished D and trimming. The sample comprises approximately 350,000 clones, 83% of which are singletons, and approximately 3% rests with the top ten.

Material for sequencing was peripheral blood. This TCR came from a man aged 25 to 45 with active or convalescent COVID-19. This chain links TRBV7-2 with TRBJ2-2; 7 bases align to TRBD2. Here the CDR3 reads CASSLAGGTNTGELFF. CDR3 nucleotides: TGTGCCAGCAGCTTAGCGGGGGGGACTAACACCGGGGAGCTGTTTTTT. Full variable domain (outside the CDR3, taken from reference TRBV7-2 and TRBJ2-2): GAGVSQSPSNKVTEKGKDVELRCDPISGHTALYWYRQSLGQGLEFLIYFQGNSAPDKSGLPSDRFSAERTGGSVSTLTIQRTQQEDSAVYLCASSLAGGTNTGELFFGEGSRLTVL.